These T cell receptor beta chains were read from a single sample in a study of PD-1 blockade in mismatch repair-deficient tumors. Libraries were prepared by immunoSEQ multiplex PCR; TCRdb keeps only in-frame clonotypes and omits some of them. The sample has some 110,000 clones, about 74% seen once. The sample in question was peripheral blood, obtained more than 58 weeks after starting pembrolizumab. Receptors were obtained from an adult with mismatch repair-deficient cancer. CDR3s leave out the opening cysteine and the closing phenylalanine or tryptophan. D genes are given only for firm matches.

>TRBJ1-1|TRBV6-1|-
ASTWAGNTEAF
>TRBJ2-7|TRBV27|-
ASSLVPRHEQY
>TRBJ2-7|TRBV6-1|TRBD1
ASRSGTGGSEQY
>TRBJ2-7|TRBV6-5|TRBD2
ASGEGRRYDEQY
>TRBJ1-2|TRBV5-1|TRBD1
ASSGRDRGNYGYT
>TRBJ1-1|TRBV6-4|-
ASSYEMNTEAF
>TRBJ1-4|TRBV5-1|TRBD1
ASSPGGAGMANEKLF
>TRBJ2-1|TRBV5-1|-
ASISEQDEQF
>TRBJ1-2|TRBV7-3|TRBD1
ASSLDRGYGYT
>TRBJ2-1|TRBV7-7|TRBD2
ASSRLLAGDYEQF
>TRBJ1-2|TRBV28|-
ASSRAGGNYGYT
>TRBJ1-1|TRBV4-3|TRBD1
ASSLRDRGLLGTEAF
>TRBJ1-5|TRBV5-6|-
ASSSDGSYQPQH
>TRBJ2-7|TRBV7-2|TRBD2
ASSTLPGGTYEQY
>TRBJ2-2|TRBV5-4|-
ASSLAGVSTGELF
>TRBJ2-7|TRBV2|-
ASSRSYEQY
>TRBJ1-5|TRBV21-1|-
ASRKPKNRGTNQPQH
>TRBJ2-5|TRBV2|-
ASSGAEQETQY
>TRBJ1-4|TRBV19|-
ASSITRATNEKLF
>TRBJ1-2|TRBV5-5|TRBD1
ASSLTGTGGNYGYT
>TRBJ1-5|TRBV28|TRBD1
ASSLRGLGNQPQH
>TRBJ2-1|TRBV7-6|-
ASSAMADEQF
>TRBJ2-3|TRBV29-1|TRBD2
SAFGWTSGRSSTDTQY
>TRBJ2-5|TRBV6-5|TRBD2
ASSYSGLAGGETQY
>TRBJ2-1|TRBV7-6|-
ASSLRDFYYNEQF
>TRBJ1-4|TRBV2|TRBD1
ASNRDRGMKKLF
>TRBJ1-1|TRBV28|-
ASSRQGAMNTEAF
>TRBJ1-2|TRBV30|-
AWSVLVRSYGYT
>TRBJ2-1|TRBV7-6|-
ASSFQGRESYNEQF
>TRBJ2-7|TRBV28|-
ASTKLAVHYEQY
>TRBJ1-1|TRBV28|-
ASRSPGPTEAF
>TRBJ2-7|TRBV18|TRBD1
ASSPDRDEQY
>TRBJ2-5|TRBV6-5|TRBD2
ASSYLAGPFVAQY
>TRBJ1-1|TRBV30|-
AWSIRTEAF
>TRBJ2-7|TRBV27|-
ASSLGPGREQY
>TRBJ2-2|TRBV4-2|-
ASSSSPARAVNTGELF
>TRBJ2-1|TRBV5-1|-
ASRLRGPIAGPSNEQF
>TRBJ1-1|TRBV5-4|-
ASSLKVSAQGDTEAF
>TRBJ1-1|TRBV29-1|-
SVDPRDAFLNTEAF
>TRBJ2-1|TRBV6-1|-
ASSEGNEQF
>TRBJ2-7|TRBV4-3|-
ASSQDGNRGNEQY
>TRBJ2-5|TRBV11-3|TRBD1
ASSSGGSREMRTQY
>TRBJ2-7|TRBV27|TRBD1
ASSPSSTGTYEQY
>TRBJ2-5|TRBV7-3|-
ASSSGKQETQY
>TRBJ2-1|TRBV7-3|TRBD2
ASSEPGLAGGDNEQF
>TRBJ1-1|TRBV14|-
ASSRSTFTEAF
>TRBJ2-1|TRBV9|-
ASSVDDGIYNEQF
>TRBJ1-5|TRBV4-3|-
ASSQDPLRGPQH
>TRBJ2-1|TRBV11-2|-
ASSLLVAPNNEQF
>TRBJ2-1|TRBV7-6|-
ASSLDGTNEQF
>TRBJ1-5|TRBV5-4|-
ASSQDGVRNQPQH
>TRBJ2-3|TRBV30|TRBD1
AWSVGGQGPDTQY
>TRBJ2-5|TRBV10-3|TRBD2
AISDGLAGETQY
>TRBJ2-3|TRBV11-1|TRBD2
ASSLTSGYTDTQY
>TRBJ2-3|TRBV9|-
ASSVVGVGTDTQY